Listed below are T cell receptor beta chains from one sample, sequenced in a study of T cells in Graves' hyperthyroidism and ophthalmopathy. TCRdb re-analysed the multiplex PCR reads in MiXCR, keeping a single row per CDR3 protein. The sample lists about 590,000 distinct CDR3 sequences, 14% seen once, with more than 6% in the top ten. The sequencing input was blood. The receptors derive from a woman between 18 and 29 years old with Graves' ophthalmopathy. CDR3s include the opening cysteine and the closing phenylalanine or tryptophan. Each record gives: V gene, D gene, clone size, J gene, CDR3 protein, CDR3 DNA. D genes are given only for firm matches. Expanded clones get a size class; other rows say once, few or many, or leave the size out.

TRBV9	TRBD2	few	TRBJ2-7	CASSVGAGVRYEQYF	TGTGCCAGCAGCGTAGGAGCGGGAGTGAGGTACGAGCAGTACTTC
TRBV3-1	TRBD2	many	TRBJ2-7	CASSPPLLAGRASREQYF	TGTGCCAGCAGCCCTCCTCTTCTTGCCGGGAGGGCGTCGCGTGAGCAGTACTTC
TRBV6-2/TRBV6-3	TRBD1	many	TRBJ1-1	CASSPGQGFPRMNTEAFF	TGTGCCAGCAGCCCGGGACAGGGCTTCCCACGCATGAACACTGAAGCTTTCTTT
TRBV6-6	NA	many	TRBJ1-5	CASSYMGHQPQHF	TGTGCCAGCAGTTACATGGGGCATCAGCCCCAGCATTTT
TRBV9	TRBD1	NA	TRBJ1-2	CASSRLPGQLLWGVRYTF	TGTGCCAGCAGTCGCCTTCCGGGACAGCTTCTGTGGGGAGTCCGCTACACCTTC
TRBV6-1	TRBD2	many	TRBJ2-1	CASSAGLAVANEQFF	TGTGCCAGCAGTGCGGGACTAGCGGTGGCCAATGAGCAGTTCTTC
TRBV2	TRBD2	many	TRBJ2-1	CASSDRTSGTLYNEQFF	TGTGCCAGCAGTGACCGGACTAGCGGGACTCTCTACAATGAGCAGTTCTTC
TRBV12-3/TRBV12-4	NA	many	TRBJ1-1	CASRGSGRDTEAFF	TGTGCCAGCCGTGGATCAGGGAGAGACACTGAAGCTTTCTTT
TRBV19	NA	few	TRBJ1-5	CASGSQPQHF	TGTGCCAGTGGGAGCCAGCCCCAGCATTTT
TRBV7-2	TRBD2	NA	TRBJ2-2	CASSLVSSGIANTGELFF	TGTGCCAGCAGCTTAGTGAGTAGCGGGATCGCGAACACCGGGGAGCTGTTTTTT
TRBV29-1	TRBD1	many	TRBJ1-1	CSVETGEAEYTEAFF	TGCAGCGTCGAGACAGGGGAGGCTGAGTACACTGAAGCTTTCTTT
TRBV28	NA	many	TRBJ2-5	CASSSPPQGSLAQYF	TGTGCCAGCAGTTCCCCGCCGCAGGGGTCTTTAGCCCAGTACTTC
TRBV27	NA	many	TRBJ2-7	CASSNARAGPSYEQYF	TGTGCCAGCTCCAACGCGAGGGCAGGGCCCTCCTACGAGCAGTACTTC
TRBV6-2/TRBV6-3	NA	few	TRBJ1-1	CASSYKAFGNTEAFF	TGTGCCAGCAGTTACAAGGCCTTCGGGAACACTGAAGCTTTCTTT
TRBV7-3	NA	many	TRBJ2-7	CASSSYPGSSYEQYF	TGTGCCAGCAGCTCCTACCCTGGAAGCTCCTACGAGCAGTACTTC
TRBV6-1	TRBD2	many	TRBJ2-1	CASSSGGAVNEQFF	TGTGCCAGCAGTTCCGGGGGGGCGGTCAATGAGCAGTTCTTC
TRBV6-1	TRBD1	many	TRBJ1-5	CASSEGQGIYQPQHF	TGTGCCAGCAGTGAAGGACAGGGTATCTATCAGCCCCAGCATTTT
TRBV19	TRBD1	few	TRBJ1-5	CASSPLINRGSQPQHF	TGTGCCAGTAGCCCACTTATAAACAGGGGTAGTCAGCCCCAGCATTTT
TRBV5-1	TRBD1	many	TRBJ2-7	CASSLGQGAYEQYF	TGTGCCAGCAGTTTAGGACAGGGAGCCTACGAGCAGTACTTC
TRBV12-3/TRBV12-4	TRBD2	NA	TRBJ2-7	CASSPSGLAGGSYEQYF	TGTGCCAGCAGTCCCTCCGGGCTAGCGGGAGGGTCCTACGAGCAGTACTTC
TRBV20-1	NA	many	TRBJ1-4	CSARRRQGRNEKLFF	TGCAGTGCGAGAAGAAGGCAGGGAAGGAATGAAAAACTGTTTTTT
TRBV20-1	TRBD2	many	TRBJ2-3	CSATGTSGPISTDTQYF	TGCAGTGCTACCGGGACTAGCGGACCGATCAGCACAGATACGCAGTATTTT
TRBV25-1	NA	few	TRBJ2-1	CASMPYRGNEQFF	TGTGCCAGCATGCCTTATCGGGGCAATGAGCAGTTCTTC
TRBV5-8	NA	many	TRBJ2-1	CASIFGGSYNEQFF	TGTGCCAGCATTTTCGGGGGCTCCTACAATGAGCAGTTCTTC
TRBV7-2	NA	few	TRBJ2-3	CVSSFRGTDTQYF	TGTGTCAGCAGCTTCCGGGGCACAGATACGCAGTATTTT
TRBV5-6	TRBD2	few	TRBJ2-5	CASSLGRGYETQYF	TGTGCCAGCAGCTTGGGGCGGGGGTACGAGACCCAGTACTTC
TRBV30	NA	many	TRBJ1-2	CAWSAYKGYTF	TGTGCCTGGAGTGCCTACAAGGGCTACACCTTC
TRBV28	NA	many	TRBJ2-7	CASSFGGSAAYEQYF	TGTGCCAGCAGTTTTGGGGGGTCAGCGGCCTACGAGCAGTACTTC
TRBV20-1	NA	many	TRBJ2-7	CSARDFYYEQYF	TGCAGTGCCAGGGACTTCTACTACGAGCAGTACTTC
TRBV19	NA	many	TRBJ1-5	CASSIQGERNQPQHF	TGTGCCAGTAGTATACAGGGCGAGAGGAATCAGCCCCAGCATTTT
TRBV3-1	NA	many	TRBJ2-7	CASSPLRRSYEQYF	TGTGCCAGCAGCCCACTCAGGAGGTCCTACGAGCAGTACTTC
TRBV11-3	NA	many	TRBJ2-1	CASSLDRRGTGYNEQFF	TGTGCCAGCAGCTTAGATCGTAGGGGAACGGGTTACAATGAGCAGTTCTTC
TRBV28	TRBD2	few	TRBJ2-7	CASSLPLSGRGSYEQYF	TGTGCCAGCAGTTTACCCCTTAGCGGGAGGGGGTCCTACGAGCAGTACTTC
TRBV2	TRBD1	many	TRBJ2-4	CASSPGTGGKNIQYF	TGTGCCAGCAGTCCCGGGACAGGGGGAAAGAACATTCAGTACTTC
TRBV7-3	TRBD1	many	TRBJ2-3	CASGRTGGDTQYF	TGTGCCAGCGGCAGGACAGGGGGGGATACGCAGTATTTT
TRBV28	NA	NA	TRBJ2-1	CASSGALGTGDPRTAGGPNEQFF	TGTGCCAGCAGTGGGGCCCTCGGGACAGGGGATCCCAGAACAGCGGGAGGGCCTAATGAGCAGTTCTTC
TRBV30	NA	many	TRBJ2-2	CAWRVSNTGELFF	TGTGCCTGGAGAGTTTCGAACACCGGGGAGCTGTTTTTT
TRBV4-1	NA	once	TRBJ1-3	CASSHSGNTIYF	TGCGCCAGCAGCCATTCTGGAAACACCATATATTTT
TRBV28	TRBD1	NA	TRBJ2-1	CASSLPPGQGVGNEQFF	TGTGCCAGCAGTTTACCACCGGGACAGGGGGTTGGGAATGAGCAGTTCTTC
TRBV6-1	NA	NA	TRBJ2-7	CASTQTERGSYEQYF	TGTGCCAGCACCCAGACTGAGAGGGGCTCCTACGAGCAGTACTTC
TRBV19	NA	few	TRBJ1-3	CASSIGVNSGNTIYF	TGTGCCAGTAGTATAGGTGTAAACTCTGGAAACACCATATATTTT
TRBV19	TRBD1	few	TRBJ2-7	CASSRQGAALGLSYEQYF	TGTGCCAGTAGCCGACAGGGGGCGGCCCTAGGACTATCCTACGAGCAGTACTTC
TRBV6-1	NA	many	TRBJ2-5	CASSEIRVGETQYF	TGTGCCAGCAGTGAGATCAGGGTTGGAGAGACCCAGTACTTC
TRBV7-8	TRBD2	many	TRBJ2-1	CASSLRLAGGPGYNEQFF	TGTGCCAGCAGCTTAAGACTAGCGGGAGGGCCGGGGTACAATGAGCAGTTCTTC
TRBV2	TRBD1	many	TRBJ2-1	CASRTGDNEQFF	TGTGCCAGCCGGACAGGGGACAATGAGCAGTTCTTC
TRBV11-2	TRBD1	many	TRBJ1-2	CASSQFGTGIQAGGYTF	TGTGCCAGCAGCCAGTTTGGGACAGGGATCCAAGCTGGTGGCTACACCTTC
TRBV6-1	NA	NA	TRBJ2-2	CASREEDTGELFF	TGTGCCAGCAGGGAGGAGGACACCGGGGAGCTGTTTTTT
TRBV3-1	TRBD1	few	TRBJ2-7	CASSLLAGTGGREQYF	TGTGCCAGCAGCTTGCTCGCCGGGACAGGGGGGCGCGAGCAGTACTTC
TRBV11-2	TRBD1	few	TRBJ2-1	CASSPLRDSLNNEQFF	TGTGCCAGCAGCCCCCTCCGGGACAGCCTTAACAATGAGCAGTTCTTC
TRBV6-1	NA	many	TRBJ1-6	CASRLDGPQSPLHF	TGTGCCAGCCGTCTGGACGGGCCCCAATCACCCCTCCACTTT
TRBV7-9	NA	many	TRBJ1-2	CASSREMWGYTF	TGTGCCAGCAGCAGGGAGATGTGGGGCTACACCTTC
TRBV30	TRBD1	NA	TRBJ2-7	CAWTASGQTLYEQYF	TGTGCCTGGACGGCTTCGGGACAGACCCTCTACGAGCAGTACTTC
TRBV14	TRBD2	NA	TRBJ2-7	CASSWGLAGELNEQYF	TGTGCCAGCAGCTGGGGACTAGCGGGAGAACTAAACGAGCAGTACTTC
TRBV5-6	NA	many	TRBJ2-5	CASSPDNQETQYF	TGTGCCAGCAGCCCGGACAACCAAGAGACCCAGTACTTC